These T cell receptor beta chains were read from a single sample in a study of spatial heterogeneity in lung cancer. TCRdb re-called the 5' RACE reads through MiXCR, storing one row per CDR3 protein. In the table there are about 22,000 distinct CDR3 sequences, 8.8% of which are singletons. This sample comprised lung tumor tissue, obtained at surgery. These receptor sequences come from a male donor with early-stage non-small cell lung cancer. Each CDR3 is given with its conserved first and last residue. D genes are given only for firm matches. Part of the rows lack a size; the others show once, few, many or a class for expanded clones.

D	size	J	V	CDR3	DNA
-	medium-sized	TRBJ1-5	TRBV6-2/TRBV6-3	CASSGPGGNQPQHF	TGTGCCAGCAGTGGGCCGGGGGGCAATCAGCCCCAGCATTTT
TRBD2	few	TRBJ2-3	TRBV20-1	CSGVVAGGSTDTQYF	TGCAGTGGAGTAGTTGCGGGAGGGAGCACAGATACGCAGTATTTT
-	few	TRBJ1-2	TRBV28	CASKPSPLYYGYTF	TGTGCCAGCAAGCCCTCCCCACTATACTATGGCTACACCTTC
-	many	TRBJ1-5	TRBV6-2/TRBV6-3	CASSTHRESRGPQHF	TGTGCCAGCAGCACACACAGGGAATCGCGGGGGCCCCAGCATTTT
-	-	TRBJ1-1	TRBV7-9	CASSLTQNTEAFF	TGTGCCAGCAGCTTGACTCAGAACACTGAAGCTTTCTTT
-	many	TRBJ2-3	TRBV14	CASARDWDTQYF	TGTGCCAGCGCCAGGGACTGGGATACGCAGTATTTT
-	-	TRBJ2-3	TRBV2	CASSASGRPGTSTDTQYF	TGTGCCAGCAGTGCAAGTGGACGACCGGGAACTAGCACAGATACGCAGTATTTT
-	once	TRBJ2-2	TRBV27	CASTPESIDTGELFF	TGTGCCAGCACCCCCGAGAGCATCGACACCGGGGAGCTGTTTTTT
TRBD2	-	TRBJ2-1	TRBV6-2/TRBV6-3	CASSPPSGGQFF	TGTGCCAGCAGTCCACCTAGCGGGGGGCAGTTCTTC
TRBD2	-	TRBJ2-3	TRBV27	CASGRTSGDTQYF	TGTGCCAGCGGCAGGACTAGCGGGGATACGCAGTATTTT
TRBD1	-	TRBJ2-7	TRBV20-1	CSAKGQWDPSYEQYF	TGCAGTGCTAAGGGACAGTGGGACCCATCCTACGAGCAGTACTTC
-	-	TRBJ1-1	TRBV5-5	CASSYLPGDNTEAFF	TGTGCCAGCAGCTATCTCCCAGGGGACAACACTGAAGCTTTCTTT
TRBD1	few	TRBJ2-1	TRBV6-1	CASSLKQGDEQFF	TGTGCCAGCAGTCTCAAACAGGGGGATGAGCAGTTCTTC
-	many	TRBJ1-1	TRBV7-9	CATPLGEMHTEAFF	TGTGCCACCCCGCTTGGGGAGATGCACACTGAAGCTTTCTTT
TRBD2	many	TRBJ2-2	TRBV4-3	CASSPGLAGGPDTGELFF	TGCGCCAGCAGCCCAGGACTAGCGGGAGGGCCTGACACCGGGGAGCTGTTTTTT
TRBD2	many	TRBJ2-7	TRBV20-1	CSASLAVNLLEQYF	TGCAGTGCTTCTCTAGCGGTAAATTTGTTGGAGCAGTACTTC
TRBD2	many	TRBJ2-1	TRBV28	CASSFLAAYNEQFF	TGTGCCAGCAGTTTTCTAGCGGCCTACAATGAGCAGTTCTTC
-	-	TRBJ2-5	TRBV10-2	CASSEYPQETQYF	TGCGCCAGCAGTGAGTACCCCCAAGAGACCCAGTACTTC
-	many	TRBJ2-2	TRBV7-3	CASSLGAGYTGELFF	TGTGCCAGCAGCTTGGGGGCAGGGTACACCGGGGAGCTGTTTTTT
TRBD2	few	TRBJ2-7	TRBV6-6	CASSSGTSGRYYEQYF	TGTGCCAGCAGTTCCGGGACTAGCGGGAGATACTACGAGCAGTACTTC
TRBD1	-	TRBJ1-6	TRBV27	CASRSSGGRNSPLHF	TGTGCCAGCAGGTCATCAGGGGGCCGGAATTCACCCCTCCACTTT
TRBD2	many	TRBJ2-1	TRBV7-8	CASSIVRAGGIGNEQFF	TGTGCCAGCAGCATAGTGAGGGCGGGAGGAATTGGCAATGAGCAGTTCTTC
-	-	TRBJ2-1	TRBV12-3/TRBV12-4	CASSPQSPSYNEQFF	TGTGCCAGCAGTCCGCAGAGTCCCTCCTACAATGAGCAGTTCTTC
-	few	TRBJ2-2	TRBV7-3	CASSPPGDSSTGELFF	TGTGCCAGCAGCCCCCCTGGGGACTCCTCTACCGGGGAGCTGTTTTTT
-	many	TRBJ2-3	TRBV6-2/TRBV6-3	CATTSGDSSTDTQYF	TGTGCCACCACCTCGGGTGACAGCAGCACAGATACGCAGTATTTT
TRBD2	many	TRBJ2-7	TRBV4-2	CASSHSGGSGEQYF	TGTGCCAGCAGCCATTCGGGGGGTTCAGGTGAGCAGTACTTC
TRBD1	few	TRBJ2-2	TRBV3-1	CASSQYRDRANTGELFF	TGTGCCAGCAGCCAATACCGGGACAGGGCGAACACCGGGGAGCTGTTTTTT
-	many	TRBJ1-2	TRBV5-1	CASSPAVGEFNYGYTF	TGCGCCAGCAGCCCCGCCGTGGGGGAATTTAACTATGGCTACACCTTC
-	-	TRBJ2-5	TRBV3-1	CASSQDGGGAFQETQYF	TGTGCCAGCAGCCAAGACGGGGGTGGCGCCTTCCAAGAGACCCAGTACTTC
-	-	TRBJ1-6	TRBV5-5	CASSLYRDSPLHF	TGTGCCAGCAGCTTGTACCGGGATTCACCCCTCCACTTT
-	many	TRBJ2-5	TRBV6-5	CASSLVISGRETQYF	TGTGCCAGCAGCCTAGTTATATCAGGGCGTGAGACCCAGTACTTC
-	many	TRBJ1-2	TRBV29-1	CSVSDDYGYTF	TGCAGCGTTTCAGATGACTATGGCTACACCTTC
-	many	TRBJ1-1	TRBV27	CASSFSGDGYTEAFF	TGTGCCAGCAGTTTTTCAGGGGATGGGTACACTGAAGCTTTCTTT
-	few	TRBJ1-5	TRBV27	CASSPQTGNNQPQHF	TGTGCCAGCAGCCCCCAAACAGGGAACAATCAGCCCCAGCATTTT
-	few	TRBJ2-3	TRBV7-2	CASSFGPGADTQYF	TGTGCCAGCAGCTTTGGACCGGGCGCAGATACGCAGTATTTT
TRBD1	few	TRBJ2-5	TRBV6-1	CASSGDRGLQTYQETQYF	TGTGCCAGCAGTGGTGACAGGGGACTCCAGACATACCAAGAGACCCAGTACTTC
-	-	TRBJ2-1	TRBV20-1	CSARGSPNEQFF	TGCAGCGCCCGCGGGTCGCCCAATGAGCAGTTCTTC
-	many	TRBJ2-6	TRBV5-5	CASSFGYREGYNVLTF	TGTGCCAGCAGCTTTGGCTACAGGGAGGGGTACAACGTCCTGACTTTC
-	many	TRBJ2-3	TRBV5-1	CASSLSPSTDTQYF	TGCGCCAGCAGCTTGAGTCCCAGCACAGATACGCAGTATTTT
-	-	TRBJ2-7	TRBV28	CASTVGTAPYEQYF	TGTGCCAGCACCGTAGGGACTGCTCCCTACGAGCAGTACTTC
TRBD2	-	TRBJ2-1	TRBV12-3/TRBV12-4	CASSWGTSGLRNEQFF	TGTGCCAGCAGTTGGGGGACTAGCGGCCTTAGGAATGAGCAGTTCTTC
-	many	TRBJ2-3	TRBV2	CASSAKGTSTDTQYF	TGTGCCAGCAGTGCCAAGGGGACCAGCACAGATACGCAGTATTTT
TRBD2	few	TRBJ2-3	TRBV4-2	CASSPILAGGSTDTQYF	TGTGCCAGCAGCCCAATCTTAGCGGGGGGAAGCACAGATACGCAGTATTTT
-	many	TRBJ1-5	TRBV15	CATSRGANQPQHF	TGTGCCACCAGCCGGGGCGCCAATCAGCCCCAGCATTTT
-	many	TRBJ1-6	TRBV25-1	CASRDLYNSPLHF	TGTGCCAGCAGGGATCTCTATAATTCACCCCTCCACTTT
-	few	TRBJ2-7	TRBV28	CASSLGAGSGSSYEQYF	TGTGCCAGCAGTTTAGGGGCGGGTAGCGGAAGCTCCTACGAGCAGTACTTC
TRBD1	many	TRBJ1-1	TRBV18	CASSPDRLNTEAFF	TGTGCCAGCTCACCGGACAGGTTGAACACTGAAGCTTTCTTT
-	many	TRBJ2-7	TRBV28	CASRSAQGSPYEQYF	TGTGCCAGCAGGTCCGCCCAGGGATCACCCTACGAGCAGTACTTC
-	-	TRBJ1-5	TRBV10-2	CASSRQDHQPQHF	TGCGCCAGCAGTCGACAGGATCATCAGCCCCAGCATTTT
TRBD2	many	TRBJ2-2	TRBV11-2	CASRQGLAGALIKAGELFF	TGTGCCAGCAGACAAGGACTAGCGGGAGCATTAATAAAGGCCGGGGAGCTGTTTTTT
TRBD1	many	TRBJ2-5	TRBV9	CASSGTGARETQYF	TGTGCCAGCAGCGGGACAGGGGCTCGGGAGACCCAGTACTTC
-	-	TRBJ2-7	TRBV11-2	CASSLLGLEQYF	TGTGCCAGCAGCTTATTGGGACTCGAGCAGTACTTC
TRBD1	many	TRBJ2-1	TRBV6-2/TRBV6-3	CASRGQGWENEQFF	TGTGCCAGCAGGGGACAGGGATGGGAGAATGAGCAGTTCTTC
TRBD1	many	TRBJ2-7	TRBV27	CASSPGQGFTYEQYF	TGTGCCAGCAGTCCTGGACAGGGGTTTACCTACGAGCAGTACTTC
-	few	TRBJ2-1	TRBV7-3	CASSSAVAGHMNEQFF	TGTGCCAGCAGCTCGGCGGTAGCAGGCCACATGAATGAGCAGTTCTTC
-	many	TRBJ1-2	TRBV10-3	CAITDGTGYTF	TGTGCCATCACCGACGGGACTGGCTACACCTTC
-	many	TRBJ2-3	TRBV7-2	CASSPGRAPTDTQYF	TGTGCCAGCAGCCCAGGGCGGGCCCCCACAGATACGCAGTATTTT
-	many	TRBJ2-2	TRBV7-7	CASSRVAGRDTGELFF	TGTGCCAGCAGCAGGGTGGCGGGGAGAGACACCGGGGAGCTGTTTTTT